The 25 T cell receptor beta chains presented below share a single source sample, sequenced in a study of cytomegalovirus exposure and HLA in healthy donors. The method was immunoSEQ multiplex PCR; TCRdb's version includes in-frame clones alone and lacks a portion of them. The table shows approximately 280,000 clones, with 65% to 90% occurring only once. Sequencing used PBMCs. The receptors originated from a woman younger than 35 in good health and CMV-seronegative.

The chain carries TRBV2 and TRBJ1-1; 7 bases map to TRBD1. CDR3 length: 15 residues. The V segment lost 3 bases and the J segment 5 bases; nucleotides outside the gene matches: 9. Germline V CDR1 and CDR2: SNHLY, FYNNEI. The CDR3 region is CASSDLGGSRTEAFF. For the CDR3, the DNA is TGTGCCAGCAGTGATCTAGGGGGCTCGAGGACTGAAGCTTTCTTT.

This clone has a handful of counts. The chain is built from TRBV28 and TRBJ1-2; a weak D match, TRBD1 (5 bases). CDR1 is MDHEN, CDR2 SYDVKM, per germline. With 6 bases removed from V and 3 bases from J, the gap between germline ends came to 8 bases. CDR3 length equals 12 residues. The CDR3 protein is CASSLQDYGYTF. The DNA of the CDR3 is TGTGCCAGCAGCCTACAGGACTATGGCTACACCTTC.

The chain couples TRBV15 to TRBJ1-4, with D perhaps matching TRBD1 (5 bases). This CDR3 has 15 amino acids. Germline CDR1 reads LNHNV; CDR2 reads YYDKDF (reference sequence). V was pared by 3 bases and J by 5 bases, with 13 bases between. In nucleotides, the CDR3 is TGTGCCACCAGCAGGCGGCAGGGCCGAAATGAAAAACTGTTTTTT. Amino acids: CATSRRQGRNEKLFF.

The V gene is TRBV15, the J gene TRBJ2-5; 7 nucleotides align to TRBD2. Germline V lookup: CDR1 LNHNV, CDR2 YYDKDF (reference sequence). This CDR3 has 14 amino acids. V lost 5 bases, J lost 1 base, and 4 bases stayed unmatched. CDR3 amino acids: CATSPGGAQETQYF. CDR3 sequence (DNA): TGTGCCACCAGCCCGGGGGGTGCCCAAGAGACCCAGTACTTC.

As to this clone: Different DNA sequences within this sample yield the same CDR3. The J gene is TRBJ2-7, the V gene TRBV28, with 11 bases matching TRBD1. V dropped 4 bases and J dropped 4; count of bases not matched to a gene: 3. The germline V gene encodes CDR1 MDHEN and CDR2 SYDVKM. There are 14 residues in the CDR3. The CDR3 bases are TGTGCCAGCAGTTCGGGACAGGGGGTGTACGAGCAGTACTTC. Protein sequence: CASSSGQGVYEQYF.

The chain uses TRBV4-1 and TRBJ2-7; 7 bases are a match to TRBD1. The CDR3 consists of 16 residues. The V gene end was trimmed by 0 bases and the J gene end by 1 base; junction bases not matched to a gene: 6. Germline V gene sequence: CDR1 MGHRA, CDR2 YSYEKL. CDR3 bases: TGCGCCAGCAGCCAAGACCGGGACAGTTTTTCCTACGAGCAGTACTTC. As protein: CASSQDRDSFSYEQYF.

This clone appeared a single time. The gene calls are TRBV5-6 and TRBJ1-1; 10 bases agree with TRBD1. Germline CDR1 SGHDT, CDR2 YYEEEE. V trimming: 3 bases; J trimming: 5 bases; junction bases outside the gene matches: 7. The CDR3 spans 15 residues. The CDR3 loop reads CASSSVGQGRTEAFF. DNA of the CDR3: TGTGCCAGCAGCTCTGTGGGACAGGGGAGAACTGAAGCTTTCTTT. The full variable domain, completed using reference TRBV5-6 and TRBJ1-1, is DAGVTQSPTHLIKTRGQQVTLRCSPKSGHDTVSWYQQALGQGPQFIFQYYEEEERQRGNFPDRFSGHQFPNYSSELNVNALLLGDSALYLCASSSVGQGRTEAFFGQGTRLTVV.

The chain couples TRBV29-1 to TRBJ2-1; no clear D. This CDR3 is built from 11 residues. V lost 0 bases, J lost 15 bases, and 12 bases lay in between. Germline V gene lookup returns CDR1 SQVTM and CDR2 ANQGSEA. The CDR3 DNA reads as TGCAGCGTTGAAGATTACCCTAAGCTGTTCTTC. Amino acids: CSVEDYPKLFF.

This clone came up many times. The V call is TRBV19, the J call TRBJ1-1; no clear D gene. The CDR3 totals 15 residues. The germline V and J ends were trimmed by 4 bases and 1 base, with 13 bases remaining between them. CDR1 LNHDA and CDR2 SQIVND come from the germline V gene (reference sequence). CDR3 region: CASSRGNRGNTEAFF. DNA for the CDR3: TGTGCCAGTAGTAGAGGGAACAGAGGGAACACTGAAGCTTTCTTT. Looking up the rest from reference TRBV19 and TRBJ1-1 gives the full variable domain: DGGITQSPKYLFRKEGQNVTLSCEQNLNHDAMYWYRQDPGQGLRLIYYSQIVNDFQKGDIAEGYSVSREKKESFPLTVTSAQKNPTAFYLCASSRGNRGNTEAFFGQGTRLTVV.

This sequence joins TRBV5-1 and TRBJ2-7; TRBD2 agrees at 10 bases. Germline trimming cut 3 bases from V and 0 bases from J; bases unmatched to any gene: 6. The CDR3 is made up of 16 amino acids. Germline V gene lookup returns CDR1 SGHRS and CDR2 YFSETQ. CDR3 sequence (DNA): TGCGCCAGCAGCTATTCGGGACTAGCGACCTCCTACGAGCAGTACTTC. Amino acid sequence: CASSYSGLATSYEQYF.

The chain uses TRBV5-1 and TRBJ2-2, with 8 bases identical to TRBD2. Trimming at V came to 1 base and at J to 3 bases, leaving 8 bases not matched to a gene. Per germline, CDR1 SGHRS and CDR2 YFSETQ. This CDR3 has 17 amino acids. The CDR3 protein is CASSLYGPGGDTGELFF. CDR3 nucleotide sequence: TGCGCCAGCAGCTTGTATGGACCCGGGGGGGACACCGGGGAGCTGTTTTTT.

The CDR3 protein is CASTRGGRPGYGYTF. CDR3 in DNA: TGTGCCAGCACTCGAGGGGGAAGACCGGGCTATGGCTACACCTTC. The V and J genes are TRBV28 and TRBJ1-2; D possibly corresponds to TRBD1 (6 bases). Trimming removed 7 bases at V and 4 bases at J, with 19 bases between. CDR1 MDHEN and CDR2 SYDVKM come from the germline V gene. The CDR3 sequence is 15 residues long.

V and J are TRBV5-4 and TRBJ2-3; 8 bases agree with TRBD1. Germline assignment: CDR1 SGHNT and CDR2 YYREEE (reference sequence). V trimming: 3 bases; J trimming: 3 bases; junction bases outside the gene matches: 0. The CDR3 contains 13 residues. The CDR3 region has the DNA TGTGCCAGCAGCTGGACAGGGACAGATACGCAGTATTTT. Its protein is CASSWTGTDTQYF.

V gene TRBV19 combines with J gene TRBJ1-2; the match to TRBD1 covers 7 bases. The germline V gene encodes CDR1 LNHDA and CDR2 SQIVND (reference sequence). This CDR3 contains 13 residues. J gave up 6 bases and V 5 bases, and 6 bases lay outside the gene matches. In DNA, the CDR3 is TGTGCCAGTAGTTATCAGGGGGGTAATGGCTACACCTTC. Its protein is CASSYQGGNGYTF.

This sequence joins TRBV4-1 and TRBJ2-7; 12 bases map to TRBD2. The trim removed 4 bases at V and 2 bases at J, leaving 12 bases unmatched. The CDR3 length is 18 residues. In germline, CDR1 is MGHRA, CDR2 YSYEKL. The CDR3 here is CASSRGRASGRDAYEQYF. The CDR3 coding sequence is TGCGCCAGCAGCCGAGGTCGGGCTAGCGGGAGGGATGCCTACGAGCAGTACTTC.

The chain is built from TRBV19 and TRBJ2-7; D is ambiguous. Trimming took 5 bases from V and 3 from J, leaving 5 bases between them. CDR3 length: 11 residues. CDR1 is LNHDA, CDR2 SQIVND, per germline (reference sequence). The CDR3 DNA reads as TGTGCCAGTAGTGCAGGCTACGAGCAGTACTTC. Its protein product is CASSAGYEQYF.

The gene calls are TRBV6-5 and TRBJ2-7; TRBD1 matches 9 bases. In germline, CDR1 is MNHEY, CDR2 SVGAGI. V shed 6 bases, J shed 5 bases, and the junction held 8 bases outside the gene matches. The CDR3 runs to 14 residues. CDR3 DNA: TGTGCCAGCAGATCGGGACAGGGTAGCGACGAGCAGTACTTC. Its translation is CASRSGQGSDEQYF.

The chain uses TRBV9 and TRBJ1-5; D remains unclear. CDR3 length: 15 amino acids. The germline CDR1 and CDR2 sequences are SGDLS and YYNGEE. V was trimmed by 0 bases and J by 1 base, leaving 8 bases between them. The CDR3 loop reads CASSVGGQSNQPQHF. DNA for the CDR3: TGTGCCAGCAGCGTAGGAGGGCAGAGCAATCAGCCCCAGCATTTT. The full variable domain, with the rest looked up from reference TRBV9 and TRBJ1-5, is DSGVTQTPKHLITATGQRVTLRCSPRSGDLSVYWYQQSLDQGLQFLIQYYNGEERAKGNILERFSAQQFPDLHSELNLSSLELGDSALYFCASSVGGQSNQPQHFGDGTRLSIL.

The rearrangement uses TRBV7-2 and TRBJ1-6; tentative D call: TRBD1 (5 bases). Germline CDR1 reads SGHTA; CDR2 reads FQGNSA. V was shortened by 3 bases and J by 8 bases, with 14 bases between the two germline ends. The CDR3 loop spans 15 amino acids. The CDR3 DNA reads TGTGCCAGCAGCTTTTCAGGGAGGGGCTATTCACCCCTCCACTTT. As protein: CASSFSGRGYSPLHF.

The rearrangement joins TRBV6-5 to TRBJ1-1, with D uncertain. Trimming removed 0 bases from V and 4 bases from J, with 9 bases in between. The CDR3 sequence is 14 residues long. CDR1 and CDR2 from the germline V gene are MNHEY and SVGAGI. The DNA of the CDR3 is TGTGCCAGCAGTTACTCTGCAGGAATCACTGAAGCTTTCTTT. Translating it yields CASSYSAGITEAFF.

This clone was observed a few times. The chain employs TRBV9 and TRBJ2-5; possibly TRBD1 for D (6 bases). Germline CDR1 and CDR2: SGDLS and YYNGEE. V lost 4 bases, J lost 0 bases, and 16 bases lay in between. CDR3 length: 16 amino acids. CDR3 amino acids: CASSTGDTWYQETQYF. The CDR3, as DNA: TGTGCCAGCAGCACTGGGGACACCTGGTACCAAGAGACCCAGTACTTC.

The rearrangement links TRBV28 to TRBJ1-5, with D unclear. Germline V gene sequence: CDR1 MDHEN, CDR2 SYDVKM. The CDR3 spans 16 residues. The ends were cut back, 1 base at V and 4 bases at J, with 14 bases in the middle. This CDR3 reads CASSLSGGSQNQPQHF. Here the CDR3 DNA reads TGTGCCAGCAGTTTATCGGGTGGGAGTCAGAATCAGCCCCAGCATTTT.

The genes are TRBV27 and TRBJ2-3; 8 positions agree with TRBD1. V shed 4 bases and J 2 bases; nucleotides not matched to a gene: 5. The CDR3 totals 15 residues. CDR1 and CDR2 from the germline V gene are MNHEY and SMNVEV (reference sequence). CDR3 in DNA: TGTGCCAGCAGTTCTCACAGGGGGGCCACAGATACGCAGTATTTT. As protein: CASSSHRGATDTQYF.

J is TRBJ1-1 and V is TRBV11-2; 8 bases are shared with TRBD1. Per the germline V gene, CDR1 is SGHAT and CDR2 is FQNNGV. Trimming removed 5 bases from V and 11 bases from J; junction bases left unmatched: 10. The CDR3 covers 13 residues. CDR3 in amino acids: CASSRGQGLDAFF. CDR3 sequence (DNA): TGTGCCAGCAGCCGCGGACAGGGATTAGATGCTTTCTTT.

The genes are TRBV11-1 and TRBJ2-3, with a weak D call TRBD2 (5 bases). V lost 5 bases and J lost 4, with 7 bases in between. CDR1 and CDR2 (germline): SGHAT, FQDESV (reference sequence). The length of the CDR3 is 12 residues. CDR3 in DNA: TGTGCCAGCAGCCCCGGGGCAGATACGCAGTATTTT. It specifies CASSPGADTQYF. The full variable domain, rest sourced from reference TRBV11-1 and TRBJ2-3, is EAEVAQSPRYKITEKSQAVAFWCDPISGHATLYWYRQILGQGPELLVQFQDESVVDDSQLPKDRFSAERLKGVDSTLKIQPAELGDSAMYLCASSPGADTQYFGPGTRLTVL.